One TCR beta chain is described in this entry. Using immunoSEQ multiplex PCR, the repertoire was profiled, and TCRdb retains in-frame clones only, with some absent. This sample has 600,000 to 700,000 clones, with more than 70% found just once. The sample originates from a study of shared clonotypes between healthy human individuals. The sample was memory CD4+ T cells sorted from blood. Subset reported: CD45RA-negative fraction. The TCR originated in a woman between 25 and 40 years old in good health.

DNA for the CDR3: TGTGCCAGCAGCTTACAGGGGGCCAATGAGCAGTTCTTC. Protein sequence: CASSLQGANEQFF. V usage is TRBV11-2 and J usage is TRBJ2-1; 8 bases are shared with TRBD1. CDR1 and CDR2 (germline): SGHAT, FQNNGV. With V trimmed by 2 bases and J by 6 bases, 0 bases remained unmatched. This CDR3 contains 13 residues.